The rows below give T cell receptor beta chains drawn from one sample of a study of cytomegalovirus exposure and HLA in healthy donors. Assay used: immunoSEQ multiplex PCR; TCRdb lists only in-frame clones, some missing. The sample yields 85,000 to 100,000 clones, approximately 85% seen once. Sequenced: PBMCs. All receptors come from a woman between 18 and 29 years old in good health and CMV-seropositive. The CDR3 runs from the conserved cysteine through the conserved F or W.

>TRBV5-1|13
CASGRQGEGKLFF
>TRBV4-1|16
CASSHPTGTGTETQYF
>TRBV12-5|12
CASGLITDGYTF
>TRBV2|15
CASRFEQSTNYGYTF
>TRBV5-4|15
CASRPPSGSYETQYF
>TRBV9|16
CASSVADRAGDYEQYF
>TRBV5-6|14
CASSLKQGSEKLFF
>TRBV30|18
CAWRRGLFTQVRGNEQFF
>TRBV5-1|14
CASSFGDGKTGAFF
>TRBV28|12
CASQGQGFGYTF
>TRBV6-1|14
CASREPGQGYGYTF
>TRBV16|13
CASSPLGTVEAFF
>TRBV4-1|19
CASSHLIRTSGRPSYEQYF
>TRBV6-5|14
CASSFQGWNTEAFF
>TRBV5-6|14
CASSLPGDNYEQYF
>TRBV5-6|15
CASSLQDRSSGELFF
>TRBV5-5|15
CASSLGPRDSYEQYF
>TRBV7-2|14
CASTSSGGGYEQYF
>TRBV5-8|18
CASSRRSVSVSHSRGYTF
>TRBV29-1|12
CSGDRGTGELFF
>TRBV20-1|11
CSANEGNEQFF
>TRBV6-5|13
CASSYAPGSPLHF